This is a list of T cell receptor beta chains from one sample in a study of OX40 agonist ivuxolimab in advanced cancers. The protocol was immunoSEQ multiplex PCR, while the TCRdb copy is restricted to in-frame clones and leaves out a portion. In the table there are tens of thousands of clones, approximately 90% of which are singletons. The sample in question was CD4+ or CD8+ T cells sorted from blood, obtained in a trial of the OX40 agonist ivuxolimab. All receptors come from an adult with an advanced solid tumor such as melanoma, head and neck, liver or kidney cancer. Each CDR3 is given with its conserved first and last residue.

CDR3 protein: CASSTPYSGNTIYF
V gene: TRBV6-4
CDR3 length: 14

CDR3 protein: CASSPQHGGLGTDTQYF
V gene: TRBV5-1
CDR3 length: 17

CDR3 protein: CASSALAGGRTGELFF
V gene: TRBV9
CDR3 length: 16

CDR3 protein: CASGFRDSNQPQHF
V gene: TRBV19
CDR3 length: 14

CDR3 protein: CASSFSQGFMANEKLFF
V gene: TRBV28
CDR3 length: 17

CDR3 protein: CASSQDPDQPQHF
V gene: TRBV4-3
CDR3 length: 13

CDR3 protein: CASSQDSRGTGNTIYF
V gene: TRBV4-3
CDR3 length: 16

CDR3 protein: CASSGGTGHAGGTEAFF
V gene: TRBV9
CDR3 length: 17

CDR3 protein: CASSMGGTPGELFF
V gene: TRBV19
CDR3 length: 14

CDR3 protein: CAWSLDRAANYGYTF
V gene: TRBV30
CDR3 length: 15

CDR3 protein: CASSYSGVDYEQYF
V gene: TRBV6-5
CDR3 length: 14

CDR3 protein: CASSQGGSNSGNTIYF
V gene: TRBV4-1
CDR3 length: 16

CDR3 protein: CASSPRGYEQYF
V gene: TRBV18
CDR3 length: 12

CDR3 protein: CASSLTGGNTEAFF
V gene: TRBV7-9
CDR3 length: 14

CDR3 protein: CASSPQGITEAFF
V gene: TRBV18
CDR3 length: 13

CDR3 protein: CASSLGSRRISGNTIYF
V gene: TRBV11-2
CDR3 length: 17

CDR3 protein: CASRITASGKNIQYF
V gene: TRBV19
CDR3 length: 15

CDR3 protein: CASSRDRAGGSQYF
V gene: TRBV11-2
CDR3 length: 14

CDR3 protein: CASSPRGSSGNTIYF
V gene: TRBV6-6
CDR3 length: 15

CDR3 protein: CASRGQPQETQYF
V gene: TRBV2
CDR3 length: 13

CDR3 protein: CASSLTRGQTNEQFF
V gene: TRBV7-2
CDR3 length: 15

CDR3 protein: CASSRDKSHYGYTF
V gene: TRBV6-1
CDR3 length: 14

CDR3 protein: CASSLAGTANTGELFF
V gene: TRBV5-1
CDR3 length: 16

CDR3 protein: CASSLMGGIGNQPQHF
V gene: TRBV5-5
CDR3 length: 16

CDR3 protein: CASSLPGILTKNIQYF
V gene: TRBV5-6
CDR3 length: 16

CDR3 protein: CASSPRTMNTEAFF
V gene: TRBV18
CDR3 length: 14

CDR3 protein: CASSMAGTGGRETQYF
V gene: TRBV19
CDR3 length: 16

CDR3 protein: CASSPREGVGINYGYTF
V gene: TRBV19
CDR3 length: 17

CDR3 protein: CASTILGSGTGELFF
V gene: TRBV2
CDR3 length: 15

CDR3 protein: CASSLTAGVSGNTIYF
V gene: TRBV13
CDR3 length: 16

CDR3 protein: CASGEVPSYEQYF
V gene: TRBV6-5
CDR3 length: 13

CDR3 protein: CASSPLDRGAKNIQYF
V gene: TRBV7-2
CDR3 length: 16

CDR3 protein: CASSFRTGANSPLHF
V gene: TRBV5-1
CDR3 length: 15

CDR3 protein: CASREAAGSGELFF
V gene: TRBV10-2
CDR3 length: 14